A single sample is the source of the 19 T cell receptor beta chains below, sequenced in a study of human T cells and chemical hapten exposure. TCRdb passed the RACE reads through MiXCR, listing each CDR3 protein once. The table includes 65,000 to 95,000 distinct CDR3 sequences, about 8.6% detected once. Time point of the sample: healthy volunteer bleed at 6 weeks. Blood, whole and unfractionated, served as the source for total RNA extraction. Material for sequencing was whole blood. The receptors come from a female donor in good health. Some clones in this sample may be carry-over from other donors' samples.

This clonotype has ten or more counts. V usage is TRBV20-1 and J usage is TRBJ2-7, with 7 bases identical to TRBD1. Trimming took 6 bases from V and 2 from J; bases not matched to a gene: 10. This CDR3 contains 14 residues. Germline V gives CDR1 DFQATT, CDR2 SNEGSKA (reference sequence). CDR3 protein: CSASSGTAPYEQYF. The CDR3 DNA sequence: TGCAGTGCCAGTTCCGGGACAGCCCCCTACGAGCAGTACTTC.

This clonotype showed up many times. CDR3 region: CASSYSGQGEKLFF. CDR3 coding DNA: TGTGCCAGCAGTTACTCAGGACAGGGTGAAAAACTGTTTTTT. The chain employs TRBV6-5 and TRBJ1-4, with 8 nucleotides matching TRBD1. The germline CDR1 and CDR2 sequences are MNHEY and SVGAGI. V gave up 0 bases and J gave up 7 bases; unmatched junction bases: 1. The CDR3 is 14 amino acids.

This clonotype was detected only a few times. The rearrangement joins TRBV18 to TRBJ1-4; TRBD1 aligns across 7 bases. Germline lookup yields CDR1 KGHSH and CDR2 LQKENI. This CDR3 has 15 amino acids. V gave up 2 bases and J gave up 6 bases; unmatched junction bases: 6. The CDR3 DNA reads TGTGCCAGCTCACCAGGGGCAGGGGGAGATGAAAAACTGTTTTTT. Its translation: CASSPGAGGDEKLFF.

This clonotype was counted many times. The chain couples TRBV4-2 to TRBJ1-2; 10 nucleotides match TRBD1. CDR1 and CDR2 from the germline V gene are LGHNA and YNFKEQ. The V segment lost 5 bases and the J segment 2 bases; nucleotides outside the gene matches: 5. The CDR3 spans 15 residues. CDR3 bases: TGTGCCAGCAGCAACGACAGGGGGCGGAACTATGGCTACACCTTC. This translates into CASSNDRGRNYGYTF.

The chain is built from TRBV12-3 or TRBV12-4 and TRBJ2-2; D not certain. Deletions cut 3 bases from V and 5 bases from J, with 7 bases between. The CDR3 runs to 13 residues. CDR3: CASSLTRTGELFF. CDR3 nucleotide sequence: TGTGCCAGCAGTTTGACGAGAACCGGGGAGCTGTTTTTT.

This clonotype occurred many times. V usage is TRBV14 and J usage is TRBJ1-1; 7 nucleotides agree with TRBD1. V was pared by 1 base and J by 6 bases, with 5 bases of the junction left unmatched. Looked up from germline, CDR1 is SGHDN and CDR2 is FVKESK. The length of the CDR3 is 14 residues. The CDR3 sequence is CASSQGQGGAEAFF. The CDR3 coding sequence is TGTGCCAGCAGCCAAGGACAGGGTGGGGCTGAAGCTTTCTTT.

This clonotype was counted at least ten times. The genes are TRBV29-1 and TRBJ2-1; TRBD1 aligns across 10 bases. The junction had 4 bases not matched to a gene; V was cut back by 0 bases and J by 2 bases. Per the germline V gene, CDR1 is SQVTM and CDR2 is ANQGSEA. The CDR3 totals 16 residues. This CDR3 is CSVEDPGTGAYNEQFF. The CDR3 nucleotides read TGCAGCGTTGAAGACCCCGGGACAGGGGCCTACAATGAGCAGTTCTTC.

CDR3 sequence: CASSYGRGIYNEQFF. In DNA, the CDR3 is TGTGCCAGCAGTTACGGCAGGGGAATTTACAATGAGCAGTTCTTC. The chain employs TRBV6-5 and TRBJ2-1, with a tentative D call TRBD1 (6 bases). Germline V gene lookup returns CDR1 MNHEY and CDR2 SVGAGI. The germline V and J ends were trimmed by 2 bases and 4 bases, with 12 bases remaining between them. CDR3 size: 15 residues.

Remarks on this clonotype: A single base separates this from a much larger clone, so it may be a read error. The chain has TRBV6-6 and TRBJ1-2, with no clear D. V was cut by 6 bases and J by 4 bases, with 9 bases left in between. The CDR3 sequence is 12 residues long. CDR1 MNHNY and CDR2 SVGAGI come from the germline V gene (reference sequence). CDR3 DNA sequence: TGTGCCAGCAGGGGAAACAGCTATGGCTACACCTTC. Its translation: CASRGNSYGYTF.

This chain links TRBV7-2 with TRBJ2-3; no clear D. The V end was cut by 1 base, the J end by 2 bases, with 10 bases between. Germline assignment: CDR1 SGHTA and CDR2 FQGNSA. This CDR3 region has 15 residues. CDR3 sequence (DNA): TGTGCCAGCAGCTTAGTTTCGAGGAACACAGATACGCAGTATTTT. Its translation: CASSLVSRNTDTQYF.

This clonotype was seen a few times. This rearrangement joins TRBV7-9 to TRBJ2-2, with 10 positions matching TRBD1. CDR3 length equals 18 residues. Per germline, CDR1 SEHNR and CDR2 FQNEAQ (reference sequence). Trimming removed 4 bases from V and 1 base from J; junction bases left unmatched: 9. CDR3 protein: CASSSMGQGIGNTGELFF. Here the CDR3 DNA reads TGTGCCAGCAGCTCCATGGGACAGGGGATAGGGAACACCGGGGAGCTGTTTTTT. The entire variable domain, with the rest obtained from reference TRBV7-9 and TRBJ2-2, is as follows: DTGVSQNPRHKITKRGQNVTFRCDPISEHNRLYWYRQTLGQGPEFLTYFQNEAQLEKSRLLSDRFSAERPKGSFSTLEIQRTEQGDSAMYLCASSSMGQGIGNTGELFFGEGSRLTVL.

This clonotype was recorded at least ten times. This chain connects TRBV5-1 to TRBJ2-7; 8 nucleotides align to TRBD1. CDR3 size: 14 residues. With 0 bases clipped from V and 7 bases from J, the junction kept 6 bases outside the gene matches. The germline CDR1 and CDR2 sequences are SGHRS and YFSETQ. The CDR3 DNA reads TGCGCCAGCAGCTTGGGCCCGGGACAGGCTGAGCAGTACTTC. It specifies CASSLGPGQAEQYF.

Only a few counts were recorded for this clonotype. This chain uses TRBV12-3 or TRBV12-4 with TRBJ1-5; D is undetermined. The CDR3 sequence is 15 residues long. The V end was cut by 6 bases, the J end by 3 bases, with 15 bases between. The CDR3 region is CASRHADGYNQPQHF. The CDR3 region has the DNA TGTGCCAGCAGGCACGCGGACGGATACAATCAGCCCCAGCATTTT.

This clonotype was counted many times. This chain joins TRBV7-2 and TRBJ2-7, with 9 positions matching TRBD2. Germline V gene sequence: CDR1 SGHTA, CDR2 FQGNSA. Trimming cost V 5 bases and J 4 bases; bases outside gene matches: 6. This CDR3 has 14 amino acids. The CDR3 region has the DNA TGTGCCAGCAGCCCGGCGGGGGGGGTGTACGAGCAGTACTTC. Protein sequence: CASSPAGGVYEQYF.

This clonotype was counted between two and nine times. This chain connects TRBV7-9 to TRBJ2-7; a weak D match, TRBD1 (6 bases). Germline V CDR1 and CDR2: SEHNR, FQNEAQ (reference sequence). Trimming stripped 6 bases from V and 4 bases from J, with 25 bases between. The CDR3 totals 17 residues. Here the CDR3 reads CASRLNGPQGSAYEQYF. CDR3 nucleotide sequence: TGTGCCAGCAGACTAAATGGGCCACAGGGTTCGGCATACGAGCAGTACTTC.

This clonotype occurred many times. CDR3 protein: CASSLREGRVYEQYV. The DNA of the CDR3 is TGTGCCAGCAGCCTCCGAGAGGGGAGGGTCTACGAGCAGTACGTC. V is TRBV13 and J is TRBJ2-7, with 7 bases fitting TRBD2. The germline CDR1 and CDR2 sequences are PRHDT and FYEKMQ (reference sequence). V dropped 5 bases and J dropped 3; count of bases not matched to a gene: 10. The CDR3 spans 15 residues.

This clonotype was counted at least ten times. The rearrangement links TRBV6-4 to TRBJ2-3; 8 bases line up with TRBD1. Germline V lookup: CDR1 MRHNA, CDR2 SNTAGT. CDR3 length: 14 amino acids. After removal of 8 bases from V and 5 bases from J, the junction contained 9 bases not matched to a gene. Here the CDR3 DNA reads TGTGCCAGCTCCCCAGGGGGCGGAGGAGATACGCAGTATTTT. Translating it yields CASSPGGGGDTQYF.

The CDR3 region has the DNA TGCAGTGCTAGTCGTAGCGGGGGGGCCCCCTACGAGCAGTACTTC. The encoded protein is CSASRSGGAPYEQYF. The genes are TRBV20-1 and TRBJ2-7, with 11 bases aligning to TRBD2. CDR1 is DFQATT and CDR2 is SNEGSKA in the germline V gene (reference sequence). The V gene end was trimmed by 3 bases and the J gene end by 2 bases; junction bases not matched to a gene: 6. CDR3 size: 15 residues.

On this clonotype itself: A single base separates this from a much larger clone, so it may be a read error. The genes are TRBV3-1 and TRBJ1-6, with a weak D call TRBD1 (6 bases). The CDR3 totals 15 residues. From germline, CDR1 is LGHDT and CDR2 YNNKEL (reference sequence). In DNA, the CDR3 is TGTGCCAGCAGCCTAGACAGGCACTATAATTCACCCCTCAACTTT. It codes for CASSLDRHYNSPLNF.